The present entry profiles one TCR beta chain with its context. Patients with Susac syndrome met diagnostic criteria defined recently for definite or probable disease. While CD8+ and CD4+ T cells were isolated negatively, TEMRA cells were enriched by FACS. This entry belongs to a study of CD8 T cells in Susac syndrome. About the research overall: Patients with Susac syndrome were, at the time of blood collection, therapy-naive, maintained on corticosteroids, or maintained on intravenous immunoglobulin alone.

The CDR3 is 16 residues long. Germline CDR1 DFQATT, CDR2 SNEGSKA (reference sequence). The ends were cut back, 2 bases at V and 5 bases at J, with 19 bases in the middle. Random hexamers were used to reverse transcribe roughly 0.45 to 1 ug of RNA. immunoSEQ multiplex PCR amplified TCR beta CDR3 across 54 Vbeta, 13 Jbeta. From the immunoSEQ multiplex PCR reads, TCRdb called clonotypes with MiXCR, one entry per CDR3 protein. This sample has 150,000 or so distinct CDR3 sequences, with approximately 95% found just once. V usage is TRBV20-1 and J usage is TRBJ2-1; D perhaps matches TRBD1 (6 bases). The sample consisted of CD4+ T cells from PBMCs. This sequence was found in a human donor with Susac syndrome. The CDR3 sequence is CSARSGTRKGHNEQFF. The CDR3 nucleotides are TGCAGTGCTAGATCGGGGACACGGAAGGGCCACAATGAGCAGTTCTTC.